The rows below give T cell receptor beta chains drawn from one sample of a study of siplizumab effects on memory and regulatory T cells. Profiled with immunoSEQ multiplex PCR; TCRdb holds only in-frame clones, not every one. In the table there are about 120,000 clones, 90% to 95% of which are singletons. Sequencing was performed on non-Treg CD4+ T cells sorted from blood. Receptor source: a human donor in good health. CDR3s include the opening cysteine and the closing phenylalanine or tryptophan. The D gene is left open where the match is weak. Expanded clones are given a class, and other clones once, few, many or no size at all.

d_call	cdr3_length	j_call	clone_size	v_call	cdr3_nt	cdr3_aa
TRBD2	15	TRBJ2-5	NA	TRBV10-3	TGTGCCATCAGTGAGACTAGCGGGTTGAGAGAGACCCAGTACTTC	CAISETSGLRETQYF
NA	15	TRBJ1-2	NA	TRBV7-9	TGTGCCAGCAGCTTAAAGGGGGGCGTTAACTATGGCTACACCTTC	CASSLKGGVNYGYTF
NA	15	TRBJ1-5	NA	TRBV7-2	TGTGCCACCTCGCACCGGTCTGGGCGCAATCAGCCCCAGCATTTT	CATSHRSGRNQPQHF
TRBD1	15	TRBJ2-7	NA	TRBV4-2	TGTGCCAGCAGCGATGCGGGACAGGGAACCCACGAGCAGTACTTC	CASSDAGQGTHEQYF
NA	14	TRBJ2-7	NA	TRBV6-5	TGTGCCAGCAGGTCCCGGGACACCTTCTACGAGCAGTACTTC	CASRSRDTFYEQYF
TRBD1	14	TRBJ2-7	NA	TRBV12-5	TGTGCTAGTGGTACCGACAGGGGCGCCTACGAGCAGTACTTC	CASGTDRGAYEQYF
TRBD1	14	TRBJ1-2	NA	TRBV6-5	TGTGCCAGCAGAACTGGACAGGGGAGCTATGGCTACACCTTC	CASRTGQGSYGYTF
TRBD2	15	TRBJ2-5	NA	TRBV7-6	TGTGCCAGCAGCTCCCCTGGGGGCGGGAGGGAGACCCAGTACTTC	CASSSPGGGRETQYF
NA	17	TRBJ1-1	once	TRBV5-6	TGTGCCAGCACTCTGGCGGAACTAAGATTCAGGAACACTGAAGCTTTCTTT	CASTLAELRFRNTEAFF
TRBD1	14	TRBJ1-2	NA	TRBV19	TGTGCCAGTTCCGGGGGACAGGGGTCCTATGGCTACACCTTC	CASSGGQGSYGYTF
NA	15	TRBJ2-6	NA	TRBV19	TGTGCCAGTACCCCGGGAACCTCTGGGGCCAACGTCCTGACTTTC	CASTPGTSGANVLTF
TRBD1	16	TRBJ2-6	once	TRBV9	TGTGCCAGCAGCGACAGGGGGTGGGCCGGGGCCAACGTCCTGACTTTC	CASSDRGWAGANVLTF
NA	13	TRBJ2-1	NA	TRBV6-1	TGTGCCAGCAGTGAAGCCAGTCCGAATGAGCAGTTCTTC	CASSEASPNEQFF
NA	14	TRBJ1-1	NA	TRBV5-6	TGTGCCAGCAGCGCCCGACCGGATAGCACTGAAGCTTTCTTT	CASSARPDSTEAFF
NA	17	TRBJ2-3	NA	TRBV9	TGTGCCAGCAGCGTAGGTGTAGGGCAGAGCAGCACAGATACGCAGTATTTT	CASSVGVGQSSTDTQYF
NA	13	TRBJ1-4	NA	TRBV7-9	TGTGCCAGCAGAAGACAGGAGAATGAAAAACTGTTTTTT	CASRRQENEKLFF
NA	12	TRBJ2-7	NA	TRBV10-3	TGTGCCATCAGTGTGCATGAAGGCGAGCAGTACTTC	CAISVHEGEQYF
TRBD1	17	TRBJ1-1	NA	TRBV19	TGTGCCAGTAGTATTGGTTTTTCAGGGGGCTCCAACACTGAAGCTTTCTTT	CASSIGFSGGSNTEAFF
NA	15	TRBJ2-1	NA	TRBV5-5	TGTGCCAGCAGCTTATCTCTTGAGGGCTGGAATGAGCAGTTCTTC	CASSLSLEGWNEQFF
NA	15	TRBJ1-5	NA	TRBV27	TGTGCCAGCAGTTTACAGTTCGATAGCAATCAGCCCCAGCATTTT	CASSLQFDSNQPQHF
NA	15	TRBJ2-1	once	TRBV11-3	TGTGCCAGCAGCAAGAGGGGGGGCTCCTACAATGAGCAGTTCTTC	CASSKRGGSYNEQFF
TRBD1	17	TRBJ2-7	once	TRBV4-1	TGCGCCAGCAGCCGCGGATCGGGGGGACAGGGGACCTACGAGCAGTACTTC	CASSRGSGGQGTYEQYF
NA	14	TRBJ2-5	once	TRBV6-6	TGTGCCAGCAGTTACTCGATCTGGGAAGAGACCCAGTACTTC	CASSYSIWEETQYF
NA	15	TRBJ2-3	NA	TRBV7-9	TGTGCCAGCAGCTTACCGGGGCAGGGAACAGATACGCAGTATTTT	CASSLPGQGTDTQYF
NA	14	TRBJ2-7	NA	TRBV5-1	TGCGCCAGCAGCCCTGCTGCCTTGTCATACGAGCAGTACTTC	CASSPAALSYEQYF
NA	16	TRBJ2-6	NA	TRBV7-3	TGTGCCAGCAGCTTGGCAGCGGGCTCTGGGGCCAACGTCCTGACTTTC	CASSLAAGSGANVLTF
NA	16	TRBJ2-7	NA	TRBV6-5	TGTGCCAGCAGTTACGAAGGCGGGACGTCCTCCTACGAGCAGTACTTC	CASSYEGGTSSYEQYF
NA	15	TRBJ2-2	once	TRBV23-1	TGCGCCAGCAGTCAATCTTGGGAGAACACCGGGGAGCTGTTTTTT	CASSQSWENTGELFF
NA	15	TRBJ1-1	NA	TRBV19	TGTGCCAGTATCTCGTGGGGGGGGCGAGTCACTGAAGCTTTCTTT	CASISWGGRVTEAFF